These T cell receptor beta chains were read from a single sample in a study of CD8 T cells in cerebrospinal fluid in Alzheimer's disease. TCRdb reworked the 10x single-cell sequencing reads into one entry per CDR3 protein, no DNA. The sample features about 1,400 distinct CDR3 sequences, with 10% to 11% in its top ten. The source material was cerebrospinal fluid. The source is a human donor with mild cognitive impairment. CDR3s include the opening cysteine and the closing phenylalanine or tryptophan. The order of the fields is V gene, J gene, clone size, CDR3 protein. For some rows the clone size is stated as once, few or many, or as a class when expanded; others skip it.

v_call: TRBV9; j_call: TRBJ2-5; clone_size: medium-sized; cdr3_aa: CASSVALALETQYF
v_call: TRBV9; j_call: TRBJ1-1; clone_size: medium-sized; cdr3_aa: CASSEPKARVNTEAFF
v_call: TRBV6-2/TRBV6-3; j_call: TRBJ2-3; clone_size: medium-sized; cdr3_aa: CASSVEGPDTQYF
v_call: TRBV7-9; j_call: TRBJ2-7; clone_size: -; cdr3_aa: CASSLNPGGNEQYF
v_call: TRBV6-4; j_call: TRBJ2-6; clone_size: medium-sized; cdr3_aa: CASAPVGAGANVLTF
v_call: TRBV5-1; j_call: TRBJ2-5; clone_size: -; cdr3_aa: CASSLGTGGLRQETQYF
v_call: TRBV5-5; j_call: TRBJ1-1; clone_size: large; cdr3_aa: CASSFHNTEAFF
v_call: TRBV7-2; j_call: TRBJ2-5; clone_size: large; cdr3_aa: CASSFLGGETQYF
v_call: TRBV20-1; j_call: TRBJ1-1; clone_size: -; cdr3_aa: CSASGYGTTFKDTEAFF
v_call: TRBV4-3; j_call: TRBJ2-2; clone_size: large; cdr3_aa: CASSQSTGRTGELFF
v_call: TRBV7-9; j_call: TRBJ1-1; clone_size: large; cdr3_aa: CASHRNTEAFF
v_call: TRBV6-2/TRBV6-3; j_call: TRBJ1-5; clone_size: medium-sized; cdr3_aa: CASTLGTAKSNQPQHF
v_call: TRBV12-2; j_call: TRBJ1-3; clone_size: large; cdr3_aa: CASRLATGSGNTIYF
v_call: TRBV7-8; j_call: TRBJ1-1; clone_size: large; cdr3_aa: CASSLVSWETEAFF
v_call: TRBV7-6; j_call: TRBJ1-6; clone_size: medium-sized; cdr3_aa: CASSPGQTNSPLHF
v_call: TRBV9; j_call: TRBJ1-2; clone_size: medium-sized; cdr3_aa: CASSPRGDYGYTF
v_call: TRBV4-1; j_call: TRBJ1-2; clone_size: large; cdr3_aa: CASSQITGPYGYTF
v_call: TRBV27; j_call: TRBJ1-6; clone_size: medium-sized; cdr3_aa: CASSLGQGYNSPLHF
v_call: TRBV6-1; j_call: TRBJ2-7; clone_size: medium-sized; cdr3_aa: CATEDITYEQYF
v_call: TRBV12-3/TRBV12-4; j_call: TRBJ2-4; clone_size: large; cdr3_aa: CASRDRGRLENIQYF
v_call: TRBV11-2; j_call: TRBJ1-1; clone_size: large; cdr3_aa: CASSGGTGGRTEAFF
v_call: TRBV5-4; j_call: TRBJ2-2; clone_size: medium-sized; cdr3_aa: CASAGQGGETGELFF
v_call: TRBV24-1; j_call: TRBJ1-5; clone_size: large; cdr3_aa: CATEMSGRPNQPQHF
v_call: TRBV5-1; j_call: TRBJ1-3; clone_size: medium-sized; cdr3_aa: CASSFAGSSGNTIYF
v_call: TRBV7-9; j_call: TRBJ2-7; clone_size: medium-sized; cdr3_aa: CASSLGTGGREQYF
v_call: TRBV20-1; j_call: TRBJ2-1; clone_size: medium-sized; cdr3_aa: CSARAGTRVVSEQFF
v_call: TRBV10-2; j_call: TRBJ2-5; clone_size: medium-sized; cdr3_aa: CASRGPSGGPGETQYF
v_call: TRBV6-6; j_call: TRBJ2-2; clone_size: large; cdr3_aa: CASSYTGSGELFF
v_call: TRBV28; j_call: TRBJ1-2; clone_size: medium-sized; cdr3_aa: CASSGDRIYGYTF
v_call: TRBV28; j_call: TRBJ2-1; clone_size: large; cdr3_aa: CASRGTGGDNEQFF